This T cell receptor beta chain was captured by sequencing in a study of blood T cell repertoires in COVID-19. Method: immunoSEQ multiplex PCR; TCRdb's copy keeps in-frame clones and lacks some. The data hold over 200,000 clones, with roughly nine tenths observed a single time. Specimen: PBMCs or T cells enriched from blood (not recorded which). The receptor was isolated from a human donor in a cohort exposed to, infected with or recovered from COVID-19 (not recorded which). The donor label of this sample is uncertain.

The CDR3 DNA is TGCGCCAGCAGCCAAGAGGGACAGGGGGTCCATGAGCAGTTCTTC. As protein: CASSQEGQGVHEQFF. The chain links TRBV4-1 to TRBJ2-1, with 11 bases lining up with TRBD1. The V gene end was trimmed by 0 bases and the J gene end by 8 bases; junction bases not matched to a gene: 3. CDR3 length equals 15 residues. Looked up from germline, CDR1 is MGHRA and CDR2 is YSYEKL.